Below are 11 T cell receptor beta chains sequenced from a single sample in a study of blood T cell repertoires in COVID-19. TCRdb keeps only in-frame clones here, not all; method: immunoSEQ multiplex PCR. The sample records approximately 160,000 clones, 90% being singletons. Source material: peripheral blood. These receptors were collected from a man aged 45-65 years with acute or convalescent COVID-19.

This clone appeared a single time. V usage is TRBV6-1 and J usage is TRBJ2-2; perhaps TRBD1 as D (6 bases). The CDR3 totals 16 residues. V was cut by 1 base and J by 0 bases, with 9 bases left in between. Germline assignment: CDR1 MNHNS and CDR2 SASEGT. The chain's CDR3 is CASSEVRTANTGELFF. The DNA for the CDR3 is TGTGCCAGCAGTGAAGTCAGGACAGCGAACACCGGGGAGCTGTTTTTT.

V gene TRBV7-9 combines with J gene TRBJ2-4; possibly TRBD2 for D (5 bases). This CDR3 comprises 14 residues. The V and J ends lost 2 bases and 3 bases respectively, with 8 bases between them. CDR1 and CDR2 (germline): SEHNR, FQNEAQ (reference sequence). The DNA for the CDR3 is TGTGCCAGCAGCTTACAACGGGGCAAAAACATTCAGTACTTC. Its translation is CASSLQRGKNIQYF.

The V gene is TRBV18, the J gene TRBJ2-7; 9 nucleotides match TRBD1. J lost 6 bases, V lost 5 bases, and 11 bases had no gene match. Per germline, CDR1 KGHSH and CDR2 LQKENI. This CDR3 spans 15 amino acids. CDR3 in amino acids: CASSSRDRVGAEQYV. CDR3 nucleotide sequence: TGTGCCAGCTCATCGAGGGACAGGGTGGGGGCCGAGCAGTACGTC.

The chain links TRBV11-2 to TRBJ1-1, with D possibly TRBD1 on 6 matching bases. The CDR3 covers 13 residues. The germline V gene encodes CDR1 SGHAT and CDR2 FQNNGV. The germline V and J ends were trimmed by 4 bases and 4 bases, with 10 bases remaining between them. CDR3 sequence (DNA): TGTGCCAGCAGCTCAGGGGCGGTCACTGAAGCTTTCTTT. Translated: CASSSGAVTEAFF.

DNA of the CDR3: TGTGCCAGCAGGTTCTCATCGGACTACACTGAAGCTTTCTTT. It codes for CASRFSSDYTEAFF. This chain links TRBV28 with TRBJ1-1, with D hard to call. Germline V gives CDR1 MDHEN, CDR2 SYDVKM. Trimming removed 6 bases from V and 3 bases from J, with 14 bases in between. CDR3 length: 14 amino acids.

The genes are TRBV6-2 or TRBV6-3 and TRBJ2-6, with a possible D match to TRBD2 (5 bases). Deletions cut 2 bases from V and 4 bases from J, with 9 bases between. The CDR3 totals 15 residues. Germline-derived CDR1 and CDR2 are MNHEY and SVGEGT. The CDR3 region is CASSYTGNGANVLTF. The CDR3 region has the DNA TGTGCCAGCAGTTACACCGGGAACGGGGCCAACGTCCTGACTTTC.

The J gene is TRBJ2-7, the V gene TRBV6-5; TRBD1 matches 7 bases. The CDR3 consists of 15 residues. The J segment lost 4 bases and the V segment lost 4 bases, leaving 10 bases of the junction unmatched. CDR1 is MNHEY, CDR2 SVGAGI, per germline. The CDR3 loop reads CASSSPTGTRYEQYF. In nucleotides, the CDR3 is TGTGCCAGCAGTTCCCCGACAGGGACGCGATACGAGCAGTACTTC.

Written as DNA, the CDR3 is TGTGCCAGCAGTTACGGACAAGACGTCGGAAACACCATATATTTT. Translating gives CASSYGQDVGNTIYF. V and J are TRBV6-6 and TRBJ1-3; D is possibly TRBD1 (5 bases). The CDR3 consists of 15 residues. Germline V CDR1 and CDR2: MNHNY, SVGAGI (reference sequence). Trimming shortened V by 2 bases and J by 4 bases, and 12 bases separated the two germline ends.

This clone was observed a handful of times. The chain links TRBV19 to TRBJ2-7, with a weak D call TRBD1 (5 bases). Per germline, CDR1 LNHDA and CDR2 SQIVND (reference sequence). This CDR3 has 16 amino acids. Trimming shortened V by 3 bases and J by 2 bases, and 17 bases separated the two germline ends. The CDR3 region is CASSMVPQGRTYEQYF. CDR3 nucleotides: TGTGCCAGTAGTATGGTCCCGCAGGGCCGGACCTACGAGCAGTACTTC.

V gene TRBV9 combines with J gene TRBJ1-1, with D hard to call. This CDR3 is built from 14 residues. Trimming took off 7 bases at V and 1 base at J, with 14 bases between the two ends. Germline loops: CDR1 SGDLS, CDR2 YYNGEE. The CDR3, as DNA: TGTGCCAGCTCAGCAGTTCGGGGGAACACTGAAGCTTTCTTT. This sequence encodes CASSAVRGNTEAFF.

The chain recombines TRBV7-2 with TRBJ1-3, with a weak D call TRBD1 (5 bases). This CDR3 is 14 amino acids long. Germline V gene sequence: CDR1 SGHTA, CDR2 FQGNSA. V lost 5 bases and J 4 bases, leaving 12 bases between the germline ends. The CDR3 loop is CASSDPGLGNTIYF. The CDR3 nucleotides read TGTGCCAGCAGCGATCCAGGGTTAGGAAACACCATATATTTT. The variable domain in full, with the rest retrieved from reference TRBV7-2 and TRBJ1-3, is GAGVSQSPSNKVTEKGKDVELRCDPISGHTALYWYRQSLGQGLEFLIYFQGNSAPDKSGLPSDRFSAERTGGSVSTLTIQRTQQEDSAVYLCASSDPGLGNTIYFGEGSWLTVV.